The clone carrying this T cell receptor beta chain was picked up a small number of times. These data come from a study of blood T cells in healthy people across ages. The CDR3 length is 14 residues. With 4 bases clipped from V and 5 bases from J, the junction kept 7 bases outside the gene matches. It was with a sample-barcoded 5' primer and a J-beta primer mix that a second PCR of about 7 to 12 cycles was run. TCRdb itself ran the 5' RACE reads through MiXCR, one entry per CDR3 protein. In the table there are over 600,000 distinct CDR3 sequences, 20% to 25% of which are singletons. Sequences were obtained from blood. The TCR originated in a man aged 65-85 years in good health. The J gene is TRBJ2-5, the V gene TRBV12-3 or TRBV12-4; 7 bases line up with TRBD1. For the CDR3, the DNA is TGTGCCAGCAGTTCCGACAGGGTGTGGGAGACCCAGTACTTC. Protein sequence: CASSSDRVWETQYF.